Sequencing of this T cell receptor (beta chain) was carried out in a study of cytomegalovirus exposure and HLA in healthy donors. Study at large: Unique TCR beta sequences numbering fewer than 130 million came from about 180 million T cells in an earlier analysis.

PCR primers comprised 60 Vbeta and 13 Jbeta primers. TCRdb keeps only in-frame clones here, not all; method: immunoSEQ multiplex PCR. The top ten hold roughly 13% of the sample, which has 100,000 to 150,000 clones, around 77% seen once. Likely unrecorded immune exposures existed in these nominally healthy donors. After removal of 0 bases from V and 5 bases from J, the junction contained 12 bases not matched to a gene. The germline V gene has CDR1 SGHVS and CDR2 FQNEAQ. The CDR3 sequence is 18 residues long. The source of this sequence is a woman aged 40 to 49 in good health and CMV-seropositive. V and J are TRBV7-8 and TRBJ2-1; TRBD2 agrees at 8 bases. Source material: PBMCs. The CDR3 nucleotides read TGTGCCAGCAGCTTAGCGCGGCTGAGTAGCGGGGTTAACAATGAGCAGTTCTTC. Translating it yields CASSLARLSSGVNNEQFF. The full variable domain, completed using reference TRBV7-8 and TRBJ2-1, is GAGVSQSPRYKVAKRGQDVALRCDPISGHVSLFWYQQALGQGPEFLTYFQNEAQLDKSGLPSDRFFAERPEGSVSTLKIQRTQQEDSAVYLCASSLARLSSGVNNEQFFGPGTRLTVL.